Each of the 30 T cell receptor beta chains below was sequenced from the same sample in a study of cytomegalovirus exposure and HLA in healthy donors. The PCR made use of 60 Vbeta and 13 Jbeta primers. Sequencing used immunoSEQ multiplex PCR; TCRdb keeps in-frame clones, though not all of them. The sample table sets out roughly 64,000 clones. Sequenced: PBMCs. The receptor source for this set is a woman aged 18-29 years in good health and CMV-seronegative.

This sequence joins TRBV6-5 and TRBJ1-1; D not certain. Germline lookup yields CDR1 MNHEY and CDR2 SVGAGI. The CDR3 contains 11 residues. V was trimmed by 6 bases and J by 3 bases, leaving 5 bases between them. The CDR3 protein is CASSEDTEAFF. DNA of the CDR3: TGTGCCAGCAGCGAGGACACTGAAGCTTTCTTT.

CDR3 amino acids: CASSKNPGEKLFF. CDR3 coding DNA: TGCGCCAGCAGTAAGAACCCAGGTGAAAAACTGTTTTTT. The chain is built from TRBV10-1 and TRBJ1-4; no clear D. The CDR3 is 13 residues long. CDR1 WNHNN and CDR2 SYGVQD come from the germline V gene (reference sequence). V was pared by 5 bases and J by 7 bases, with 11 bases between.

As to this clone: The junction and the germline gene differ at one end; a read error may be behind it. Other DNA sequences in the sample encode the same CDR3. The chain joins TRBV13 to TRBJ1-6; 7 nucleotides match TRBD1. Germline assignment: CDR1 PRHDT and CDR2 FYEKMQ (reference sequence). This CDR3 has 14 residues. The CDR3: CASSAGTENSPLHF. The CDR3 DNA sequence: TGTGCCAGCAGTGCCGGGACAGAGAATTCACCCCTACACTTT.

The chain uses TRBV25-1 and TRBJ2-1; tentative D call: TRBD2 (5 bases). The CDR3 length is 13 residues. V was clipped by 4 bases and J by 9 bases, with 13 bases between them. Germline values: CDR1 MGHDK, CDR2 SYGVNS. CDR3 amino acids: CASSASAAGEQFF. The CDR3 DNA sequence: TGTGCCAGCAGTGCCTCAGCCGCGGGTGAGCAGTTCTTC.

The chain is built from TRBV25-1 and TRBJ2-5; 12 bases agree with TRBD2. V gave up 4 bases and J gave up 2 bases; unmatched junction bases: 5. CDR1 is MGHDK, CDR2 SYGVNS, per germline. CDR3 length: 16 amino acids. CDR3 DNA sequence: TGTGCCAGCAGTGGAAAGACTAGCGGGGGACAAGAGACCCAGTACTTC. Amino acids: CASSGKTSGGQETQYF.

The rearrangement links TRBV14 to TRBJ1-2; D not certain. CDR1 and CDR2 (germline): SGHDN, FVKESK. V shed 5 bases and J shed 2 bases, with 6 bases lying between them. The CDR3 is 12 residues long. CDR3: CASSARNYGYTF. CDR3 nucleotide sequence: TGTGCCAGCAGCGCCAGGAACTATGGCTACACCTTC.

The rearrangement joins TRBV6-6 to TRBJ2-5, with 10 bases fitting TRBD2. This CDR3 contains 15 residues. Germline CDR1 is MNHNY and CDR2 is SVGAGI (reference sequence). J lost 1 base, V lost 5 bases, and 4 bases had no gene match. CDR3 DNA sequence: TGTGCCAGCAGTAACCTAGCGGGGGTCCAAGAGACCCAGTACTTC. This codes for CASSNLAGVQETQYF.

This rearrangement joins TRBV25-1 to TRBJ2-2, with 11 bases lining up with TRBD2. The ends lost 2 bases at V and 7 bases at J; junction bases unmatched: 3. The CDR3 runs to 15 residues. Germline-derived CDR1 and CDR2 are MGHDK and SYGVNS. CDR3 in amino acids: CASSEQTSGGGELFF. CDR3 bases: TGTGCCAGCAGTGAACAAACTAGCGGGGGCGGGGAGCTGTTTTTT.

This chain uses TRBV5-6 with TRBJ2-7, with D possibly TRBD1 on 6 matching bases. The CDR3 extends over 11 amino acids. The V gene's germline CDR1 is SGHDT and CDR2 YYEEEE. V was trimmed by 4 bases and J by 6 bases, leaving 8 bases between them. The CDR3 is CASSRGGEQYF. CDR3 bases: TGTGCCAGCAGCCGAGGGGGCGAGCAGTACTTC. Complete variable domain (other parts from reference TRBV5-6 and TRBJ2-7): DAGVTQSPTHLIKTRGQQVTLRCSPKSGHDTVSWYQQALGQGPQFIFQYYEEEERQRGNFPDRFSGHQFPNYSSELNVNALLLGDSALYLCASSRGGEQYFGPGTRLTVT.

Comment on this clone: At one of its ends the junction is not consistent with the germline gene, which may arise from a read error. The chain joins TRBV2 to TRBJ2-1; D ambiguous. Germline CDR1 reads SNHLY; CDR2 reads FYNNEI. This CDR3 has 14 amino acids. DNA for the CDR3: TGTGCCAGCAGTGAAGCTAGCTCCGACAATGAGCAGTTCTTC. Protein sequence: CASSEASSDNEQFF.

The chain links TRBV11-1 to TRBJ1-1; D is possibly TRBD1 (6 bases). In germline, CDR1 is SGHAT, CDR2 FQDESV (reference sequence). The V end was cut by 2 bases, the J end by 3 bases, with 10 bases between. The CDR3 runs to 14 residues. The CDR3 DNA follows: TGTGCCAGCAGCTTAAAGGGGGGGTACACTGAAGCTTTCTTT. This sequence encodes CASSLKGGYTEAFF.

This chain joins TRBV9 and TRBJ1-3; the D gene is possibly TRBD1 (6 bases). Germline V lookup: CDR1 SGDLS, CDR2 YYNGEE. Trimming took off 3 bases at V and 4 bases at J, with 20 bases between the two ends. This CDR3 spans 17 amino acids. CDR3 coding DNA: TGTGCCAGCAGCGCGTTACTTAGGGGGGGGATAGGAAACACCATATATTTT. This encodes CASSALLRGGIGNTIYF.

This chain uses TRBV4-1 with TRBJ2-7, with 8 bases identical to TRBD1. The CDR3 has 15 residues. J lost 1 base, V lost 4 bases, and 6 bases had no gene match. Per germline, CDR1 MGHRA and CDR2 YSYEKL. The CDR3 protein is CASSRDRSFSYEQYF. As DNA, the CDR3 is TGCGCCAGCAGCCGGGACAGGAGTTTTTCCTACGAGCAGTACTTC.

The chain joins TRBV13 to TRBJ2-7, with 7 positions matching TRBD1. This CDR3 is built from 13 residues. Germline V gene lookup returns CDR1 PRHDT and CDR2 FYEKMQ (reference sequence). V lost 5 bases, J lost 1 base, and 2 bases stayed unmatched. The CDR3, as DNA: TGTGCCAGCAGCCCGGGACAGTCCTACGAGCAGTACTTC. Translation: CASSPGQSYEQYF.

This chain's CDR3 is CASSKQGGELFF. In DNA form, the CDR3 reads TGTGCCAGCAGTAAACAGGGAGGGGAGCTGTTTTTT. The chain employs TRBV6-5 and TRBJ2-2, with D perhaps TRBD1 (6 bases). V was cut by 5 bases and J by 8 bases, with 9 bases left in between. Germline V gives CDR1 MNHEY, CDR2 SVGAGI. This CDR3 has 12 amino acids.

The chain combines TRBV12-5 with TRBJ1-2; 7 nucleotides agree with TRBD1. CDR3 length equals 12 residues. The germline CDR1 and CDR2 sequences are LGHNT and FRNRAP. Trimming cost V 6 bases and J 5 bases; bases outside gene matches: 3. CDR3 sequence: CASGGQVYGYTF. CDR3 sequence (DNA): TGTGCTAGTGGCGGACAGGTATATGGCTACACCTTC. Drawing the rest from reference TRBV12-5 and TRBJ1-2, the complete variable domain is DARVTQTPRHKVTEMGQEVTMRCQPILGHNTVFWYRQTMMQGLELLAYFRNRAPLDDSGMPKDRFSAEMPDATLATLKIQPSEPRDSAVYFCASGGQVYGYTFGSGTRLTVV.

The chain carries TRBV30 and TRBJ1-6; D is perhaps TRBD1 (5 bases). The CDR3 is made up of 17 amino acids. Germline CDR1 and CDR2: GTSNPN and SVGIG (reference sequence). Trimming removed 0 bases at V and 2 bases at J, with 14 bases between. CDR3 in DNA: TGTGCCTGGAGTGTACAGGCAGGGAGGCCCTATAATTCACCCCTCCACTTT. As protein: CAWSVQAGRPYNSPLHF.

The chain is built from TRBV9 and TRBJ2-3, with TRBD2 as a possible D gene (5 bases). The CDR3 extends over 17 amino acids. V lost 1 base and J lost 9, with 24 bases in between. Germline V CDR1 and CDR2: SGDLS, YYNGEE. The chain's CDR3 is CASSVNPPGGTGETQYF. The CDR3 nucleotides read TGTGCCAGCAGCGTAAACCCACCGGGCGGCACTGGGGAGACGCAGTATTTT.

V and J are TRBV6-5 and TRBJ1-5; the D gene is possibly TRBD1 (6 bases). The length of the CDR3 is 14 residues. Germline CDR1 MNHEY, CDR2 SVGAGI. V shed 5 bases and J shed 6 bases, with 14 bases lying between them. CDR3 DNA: TGTGCCAGCAGTCCCGGCGGGGGGCCTCAGCCCCAGCATTTT. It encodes CASSPGGGPQPQHF.

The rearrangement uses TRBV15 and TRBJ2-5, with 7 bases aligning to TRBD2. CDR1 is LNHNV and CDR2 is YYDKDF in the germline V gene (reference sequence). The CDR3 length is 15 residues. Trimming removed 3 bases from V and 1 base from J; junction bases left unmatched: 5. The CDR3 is CATSRTRGSQETQYF. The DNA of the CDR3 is TGTGCCACCAGCAGGACGCGGGGGAGCCAAGAGACCCAGTACTTC.

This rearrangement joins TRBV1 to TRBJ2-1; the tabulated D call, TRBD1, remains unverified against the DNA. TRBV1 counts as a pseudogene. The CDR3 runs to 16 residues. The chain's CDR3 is CTSSQSLTGGAKEQFF. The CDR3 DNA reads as TGCACCAGCAGCCAAAGCTTGACAGGGGGAGCAAAAGAGCAGTTCTTC.

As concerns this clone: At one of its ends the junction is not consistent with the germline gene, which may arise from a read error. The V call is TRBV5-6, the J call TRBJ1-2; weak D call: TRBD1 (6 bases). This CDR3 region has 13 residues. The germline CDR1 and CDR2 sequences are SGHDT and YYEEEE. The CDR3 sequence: CASSRDTGYAYTF. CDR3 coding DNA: TGTGCCAGCAGCCGGGACACGGGCTATGCCTACACCTTC.

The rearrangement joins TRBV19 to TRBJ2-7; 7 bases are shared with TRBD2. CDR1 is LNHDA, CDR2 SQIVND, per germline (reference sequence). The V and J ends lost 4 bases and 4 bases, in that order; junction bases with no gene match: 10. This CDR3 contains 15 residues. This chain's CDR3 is CASSTPAGEKYEQYF. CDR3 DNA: TGTGCCAGTAGTACCCCGGCGGGGGAGAAATACGAGCAGTACTTC. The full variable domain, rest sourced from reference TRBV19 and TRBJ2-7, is DGGITQSPKYLFRKEGQNVTLSCEQNLNHDAMYWYRQDPGQGLRLIYYSQIVNDFQKGDIAEGYSVSREKKESFPLTVTSAQKNPTAFYLCASSTPAGEKYEQYFGPGTRLTVT.

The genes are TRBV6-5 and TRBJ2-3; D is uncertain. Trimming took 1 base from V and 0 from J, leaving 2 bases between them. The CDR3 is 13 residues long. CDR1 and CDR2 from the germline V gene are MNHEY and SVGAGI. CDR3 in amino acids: CASSYLSTDTQYF. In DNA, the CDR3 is TGTGCCAGCAGTTACTTAAGCACAGATACGCAGTATTTT.

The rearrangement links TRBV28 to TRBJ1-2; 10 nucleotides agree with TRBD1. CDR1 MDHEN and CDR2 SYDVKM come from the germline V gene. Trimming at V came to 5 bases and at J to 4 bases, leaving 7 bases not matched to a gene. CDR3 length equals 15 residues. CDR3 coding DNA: TGTGCCAGCAGTCCACCGGGACAGGGGTCCTATGGCTACACCTTC. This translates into CASSPPGQGSYGYTF.

The CDR3 region is CASNLAGGPRPYEQYF. The CDR3 DNA reads as TGTGCCAGCAACCTAGCGGGAGGGCCTAGACCCTACGAGCAGTACTTC. This chain joins TRBV7-9 and TRBJ2-7, with 12 bases matching TRBD2. The CDR3 has 16 residues. The J segment lost 2 bases and the V segment lost 7 bases, leaving 9 bases of the junction unmatched. Germline V lookup: CDR1 SEHNR, CDR2 FQNEAQ (reference sequence).

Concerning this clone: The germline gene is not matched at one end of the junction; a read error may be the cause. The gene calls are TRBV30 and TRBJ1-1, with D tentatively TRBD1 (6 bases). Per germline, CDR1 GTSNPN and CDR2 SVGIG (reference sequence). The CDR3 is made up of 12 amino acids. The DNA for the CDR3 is TGTGCCTGGAGCGAAACTGTTCAGGGGACACTATTT. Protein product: CAWSETVQGTLF.

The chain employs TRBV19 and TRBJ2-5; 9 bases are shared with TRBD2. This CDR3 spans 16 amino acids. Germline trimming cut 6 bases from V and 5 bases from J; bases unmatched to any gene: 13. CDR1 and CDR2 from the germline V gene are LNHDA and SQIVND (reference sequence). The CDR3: CASRSAGGPSGETQYF. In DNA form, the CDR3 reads TGTGCCAGTAGGTCGGCGGGAGGGCCATCCGGGGAGACCCAGTACTTC.

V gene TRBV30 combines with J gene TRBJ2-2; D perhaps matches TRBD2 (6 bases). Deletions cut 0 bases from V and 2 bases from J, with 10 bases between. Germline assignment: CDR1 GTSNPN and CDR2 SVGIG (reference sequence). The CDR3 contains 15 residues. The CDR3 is CAWSVSGDNTGELFF. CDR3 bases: TGTGCCTGGAGTGTTTCGGGGGATAACACCGGGGAGCTGTTTTTT.

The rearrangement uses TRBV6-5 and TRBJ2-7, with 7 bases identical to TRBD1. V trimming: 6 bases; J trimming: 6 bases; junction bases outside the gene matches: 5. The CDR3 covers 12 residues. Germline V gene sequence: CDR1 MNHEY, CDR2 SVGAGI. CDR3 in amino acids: CASSSTGSEQYF. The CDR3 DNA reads TGTGCCAGCAGCTCGACAGGGAGCGAGCAGTACTTC.